What follows are 6 T cell receptor beta chains derived from one specimen sequenced in a study of blood T cells in healthy people across ages. The authors ran a second PCR of roughly 7 to 11 cycles using a sample-barcoded 5' primer and a J-beta primer mix. TCRdb called the 5' RACE reads again in MiXCR, with one record for every CDR3 protein. The profile covers 800,000 or so distinct CDR3 sequences, with around 25% appearing a single time and around 3.6% taken by the ten largest. This sample also appeared in a second study, on T cells of mothers and their children.

Source material: blood. The source is a boy aged 5-17 years in good health.

This sequence joins TRBV29-1 and TRBJ2-7; D gene ambiguous. Germline V gene sequence: CDR1 SQVTM, CDR2 ANQGSEA. V lost 4 bases, J lost 3 bases, and 13 bases lay in between. The CDR3 sequence is 13 residues long. The CDR3 reads CSVGIPPGYEQYF. CDR3 in DNA: TGCAGCGTTGGAATCCCACCAGGCTACGAGCAGTACTTC.

This clonotype was counted a few times. CDR3 loop: CASSLRGDSGNSPLHF. DNA for the CDR3: TGCGCCAGCAGCTTAAGAGGGGATTCGGGAAATTCACCCCTCCACTTT. The chain joins TRBV5-1 to TRBJ1-6; TRBD1 might be the D (5 bases). CDR3 length equals 16 residues. Germline CDR1 reads SGHRS; CDR2 reads YFSETQ. Trimming took off 2 bases at V and 7 bases at J, with 16 bases between the two ends.

The chain has TRBV12-5 and TRBJ2-1, with TRBD1 matching 12 bases. The CDR3 runs to 14 residues. With 5 bases clipped from V and 7 bases from J, the junction kept 3 bases outside the gene matches. The germline CDR1 and CDR2 sequences are LGHNT and FRNRAP. The CDR3: CASGPGQGANEQFF. The DNA of the CDR3 is TGTGCTAGTGGTCCGGGACAGGGGGCAAATGAGCAGTTCTTC. Full variable domain (remainder filled in from reference TRBV12-5 and TRBJ2-1): DARVTQTPRHKVTEMGQEVTMRCQPILGHNTVFWYRQTMMQGLELLAYFRNRAPLDDSGMPKDRFSAEMPDATLATLKIQPSEPRDSAVYFCASGPGQGANEQFFGPGTRLTVL.

The gene calls are TRBV5-1 and TRBJ2-7, with D maybe TRBD2 (6 bases). V was cut by 3 bases and J by 2 bases, with 12 bases left in between. In germline, CDR1 is SGHRS, CDR2 YFSETQ. The CDR3 contains 14 residues. CDR3 DNA sequence: TGCGCCAGCAGCTCTCCCGGGGAGGCCTACGAGCAGTACTTC. Its translation is CASSSPGEAYEQYF.

This chain uses TRBV6-6 with TRBJ2-5; D may correspond to TRBD1 or TRBD2 (8 bases each). CDR1 is MNHNY and CDR2 is SVGAGI in the germline V gene (reference sequence). Trimming took off 5 bases at V and 1 base at J, with 17 bases between the two ends. The CDR3 is made up of 16 amino acids. The CDR3 spells CASSHGRGTGQETQYF. The CDR3 DNA sequence: TGTGCCAGCAGTCACGGGAGGGGGACAGGCCAAGAGACCCAGTACTTC.

The chain links TRBV20-1 to TRBJ1-1; D is perhaps TRBD1 (6 bases). Germline-derived CDR1 and CDR2 are DFQATT and SNEGSKA (reference sequence). V lost 0 bases, J lost 0 bases, and 8 bases lay in between. This CDR3 has 14 residues. The CDR3 protein is CSARDDRLNTEAFF. CDR3 DNA: TGCAGTGCTAGAGATGACAGGTTGAACACTGAAGCTTTCTTT.